This T cell receptor beta chain was sequenced during a study of T cell repertoires in cytomegalovirus infection. TCRdb itself ran the reads through MiXCR, one entry per CDR3 protein. The sample has around 78,000 distinct CDR3 sequences; approximately 24% are singletons. Concerning this clonotype: As yet, its antigen is unknown.

Study-level findings and limits: In two of eight donors, the top clonotype was HLA-C-restricted CMV-specific.

The CDR3 sequence is 15 residues long. V shed 1 base and J shed 7 bases, with 16 bases lying between them. Germline V lookup: CDR1 SGHAT, CDR2 FQNNGV. This clonotype was sampled from a human donor in good health (CMV status not recorded). Some clones in this sample may be carry-over from other donors' samples. The gene calls are TRBV11-2 and TRBJ2-5; D is unresolved. The sample consisted of CD8+ T cells from cultured PBMCs, taken from culture after CMV antigen stimulation. The CDR3 DNA sequence: TGTGCCAGCAGCTTAGGAGTAGGCGGCTCTCGGACCCAGTACTTC. Protein product: CASSLGVGGSRTQYF.